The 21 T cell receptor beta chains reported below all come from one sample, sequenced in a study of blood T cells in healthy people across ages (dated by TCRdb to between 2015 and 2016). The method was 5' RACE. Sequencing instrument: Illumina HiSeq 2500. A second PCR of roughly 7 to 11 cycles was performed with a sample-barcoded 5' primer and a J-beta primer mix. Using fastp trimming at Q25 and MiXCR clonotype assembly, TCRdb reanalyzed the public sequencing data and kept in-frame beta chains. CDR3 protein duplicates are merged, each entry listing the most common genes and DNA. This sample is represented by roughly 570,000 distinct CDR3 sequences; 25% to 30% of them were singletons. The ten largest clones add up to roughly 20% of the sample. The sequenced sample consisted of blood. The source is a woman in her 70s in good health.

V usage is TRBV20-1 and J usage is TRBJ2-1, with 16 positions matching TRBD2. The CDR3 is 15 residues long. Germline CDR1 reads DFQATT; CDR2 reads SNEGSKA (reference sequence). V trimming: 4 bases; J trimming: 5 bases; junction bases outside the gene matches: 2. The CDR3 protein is CSAMGTSGGDNEQFF. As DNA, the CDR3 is TGCAGTGCTATGGGGACTAGCGGGGGGGACAATGAGCAGTTCTTC.

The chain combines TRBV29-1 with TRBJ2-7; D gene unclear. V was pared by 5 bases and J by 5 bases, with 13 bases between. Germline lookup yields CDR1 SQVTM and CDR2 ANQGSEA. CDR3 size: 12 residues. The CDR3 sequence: CSVSDQADEQYF. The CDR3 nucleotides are TGCAGCGTTTCGGACCAAGCTGACGAGCAGTACTTC.

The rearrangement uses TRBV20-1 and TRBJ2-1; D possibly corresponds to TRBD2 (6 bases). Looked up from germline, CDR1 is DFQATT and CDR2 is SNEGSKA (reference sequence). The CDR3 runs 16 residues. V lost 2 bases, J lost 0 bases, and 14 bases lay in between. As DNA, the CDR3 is TGCAGTGCTAGAATAGCGGACCTCAGCTCCTACAATGAGCAGTTCTTC. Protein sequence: CSARIADLSSYNEQFF.

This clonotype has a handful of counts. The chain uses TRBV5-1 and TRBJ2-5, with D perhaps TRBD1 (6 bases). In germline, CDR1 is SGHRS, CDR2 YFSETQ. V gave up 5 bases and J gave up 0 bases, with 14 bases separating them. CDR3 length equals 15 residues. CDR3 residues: CASRPSGHNQETQYF. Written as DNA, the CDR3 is TGCGCCAGCAGGCCTTCGGGACACAACCAAGAGACCCAGTACTTC.

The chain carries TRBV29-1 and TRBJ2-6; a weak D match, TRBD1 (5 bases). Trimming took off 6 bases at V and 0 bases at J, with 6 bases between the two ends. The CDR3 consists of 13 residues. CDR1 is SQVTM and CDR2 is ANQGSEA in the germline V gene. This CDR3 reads CSVDSSGANVLTF. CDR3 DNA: TGCAGCGTCGACAGCTCTGGGGCCAACGTCCTGACTTTC.

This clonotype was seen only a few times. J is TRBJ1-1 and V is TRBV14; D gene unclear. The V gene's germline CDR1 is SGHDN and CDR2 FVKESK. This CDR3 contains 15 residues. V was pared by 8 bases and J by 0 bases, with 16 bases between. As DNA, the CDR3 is TGTGCCAGCTCGCTTGGGGTAAACTTGAACACTGAAGCTTTCTTT. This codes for CASSLGVNLNTEAFF.

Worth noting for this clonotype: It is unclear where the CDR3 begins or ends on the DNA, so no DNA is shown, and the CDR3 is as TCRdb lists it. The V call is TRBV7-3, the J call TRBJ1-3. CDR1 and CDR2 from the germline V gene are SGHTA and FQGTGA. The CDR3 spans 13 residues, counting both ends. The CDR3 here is CASSWGSGNTVYF.

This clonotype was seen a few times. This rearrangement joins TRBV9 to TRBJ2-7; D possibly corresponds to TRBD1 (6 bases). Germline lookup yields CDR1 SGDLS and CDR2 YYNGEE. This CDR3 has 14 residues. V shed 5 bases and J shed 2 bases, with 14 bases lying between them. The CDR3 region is CASRSGRGAYEQYF. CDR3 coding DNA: TGTGCCAGCAGGTCCGGCAGGGGAGCCTACGAGCAGTACTTC. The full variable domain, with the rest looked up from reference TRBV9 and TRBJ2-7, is DSGVTQTPKHLITATGQRVTLRCSPRSGDLSVYWYQQSLDQGLQFLIQYYNGEERAKGNILERFSAQQFPDLHSELNLSSLELGDSALYFCASRSGRGAYEQYFGPGTRLTVT.

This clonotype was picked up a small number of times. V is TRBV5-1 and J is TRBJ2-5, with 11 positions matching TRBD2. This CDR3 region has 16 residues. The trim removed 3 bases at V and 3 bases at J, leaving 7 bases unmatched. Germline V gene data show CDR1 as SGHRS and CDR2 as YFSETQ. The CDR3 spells CASSSLAGDLKETQYF. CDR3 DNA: TGCGCCAGCAGCTCACTAGCGGGGGACCTAAAAGAGACCCAGTACTTC.

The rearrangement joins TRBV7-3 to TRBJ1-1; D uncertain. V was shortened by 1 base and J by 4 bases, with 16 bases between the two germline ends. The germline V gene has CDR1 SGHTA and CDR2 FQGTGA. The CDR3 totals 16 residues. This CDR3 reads CASSLIPTRGITEAFF. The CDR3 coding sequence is TGTGCCAGCAGCTTAATCCCGACAAGAGGAATCACTGAAGCTTTCTTT.

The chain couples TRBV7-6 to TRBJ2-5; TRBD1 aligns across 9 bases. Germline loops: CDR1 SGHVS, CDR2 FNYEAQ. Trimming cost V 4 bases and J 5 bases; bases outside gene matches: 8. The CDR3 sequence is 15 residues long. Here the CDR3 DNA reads TGTGCCAGCAGCTCCACCGGGACAGGGAGGGAGACCCAGTACTTC. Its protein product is CASSSTGTGRETQYF.

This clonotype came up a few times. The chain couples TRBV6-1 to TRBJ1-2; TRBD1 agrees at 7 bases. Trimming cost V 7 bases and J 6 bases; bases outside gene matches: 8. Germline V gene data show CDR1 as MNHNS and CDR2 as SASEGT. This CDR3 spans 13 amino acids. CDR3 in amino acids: CASTPTGAHGYTF. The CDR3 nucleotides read TGTGCCAGCACCCCAACAGGGGCTCATGGCTACACCTTC.

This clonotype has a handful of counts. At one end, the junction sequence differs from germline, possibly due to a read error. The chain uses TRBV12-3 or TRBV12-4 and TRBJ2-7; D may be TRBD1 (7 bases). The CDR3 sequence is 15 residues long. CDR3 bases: TGTGCCAGCAGCCTGGGGCAGGGGGGCCCCTACGAGCAGTGCTTC. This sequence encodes CASSLGQGGPYEQCF.

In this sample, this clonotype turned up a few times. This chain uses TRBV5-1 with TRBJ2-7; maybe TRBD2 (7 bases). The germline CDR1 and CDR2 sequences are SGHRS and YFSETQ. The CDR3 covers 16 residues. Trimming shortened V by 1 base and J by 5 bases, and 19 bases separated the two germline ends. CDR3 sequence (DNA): TGCGCCAGCAGCTTGAACGGGGGGCGCGGGTCGGACGAGCAGTACTTC. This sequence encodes CASSLNGGRGSDEQYF.

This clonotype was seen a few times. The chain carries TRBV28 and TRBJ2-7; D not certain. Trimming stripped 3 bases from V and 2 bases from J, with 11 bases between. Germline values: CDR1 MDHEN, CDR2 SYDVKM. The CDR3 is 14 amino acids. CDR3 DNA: TGTGCCAGCAGTTTCACGGGTAGTGCCTACGAGCAGTACTTC. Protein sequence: CASSFTGSAYEQYF.

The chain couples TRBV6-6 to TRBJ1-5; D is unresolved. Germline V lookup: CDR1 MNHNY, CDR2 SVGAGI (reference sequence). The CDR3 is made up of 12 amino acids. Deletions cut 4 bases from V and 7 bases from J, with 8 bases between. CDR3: CASSLGLQPQHF. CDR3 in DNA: TGTGCCAGCAGTTTGGGTCTGCAGCCCCAGCATTTT.

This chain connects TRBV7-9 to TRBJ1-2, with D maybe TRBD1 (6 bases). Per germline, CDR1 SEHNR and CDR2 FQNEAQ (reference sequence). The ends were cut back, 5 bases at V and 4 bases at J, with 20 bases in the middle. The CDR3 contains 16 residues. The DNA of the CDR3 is TGTGCCAGCAGCCCTATGTCGTTGGGCAGGGGCTATGGCTACACCTTC. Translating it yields CASSPMSLGRGYGYTF.

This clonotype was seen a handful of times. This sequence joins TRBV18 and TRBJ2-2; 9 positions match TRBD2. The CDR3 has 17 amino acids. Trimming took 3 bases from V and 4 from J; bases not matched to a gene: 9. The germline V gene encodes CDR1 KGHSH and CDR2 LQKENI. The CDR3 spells CASSPIPGLASTGELFF. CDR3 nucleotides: TGTGCCAGCTCACCTATCCCGGGACTAGCTTCCACCGGGGAGCTGTTTTTT.

This CDR3 is CASSPLGGSGGTEAFF. The CDR3 nucleotides are TGTGCCAGCAGCCCGCTTGGGGGCAGCGGCGGGACTGAAGCTTTCTTT. The V gene is TRBV7-2, the J gene TRBJ1-1; D is possibly TRBD1 (6 bases). This CDR3 contains 16 residues. In germline, CDR1 is SGHTA, CDR2 FQGNSA. Trimming removed 5 bases from V and 5 bases from J, with 21 bases in between.

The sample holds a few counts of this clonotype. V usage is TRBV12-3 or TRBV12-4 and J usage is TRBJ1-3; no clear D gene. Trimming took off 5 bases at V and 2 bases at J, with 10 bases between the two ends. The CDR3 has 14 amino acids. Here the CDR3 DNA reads TGTGCCAGCAGTGTAAGAAGAACTGGAAACACCATATATTTT. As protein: CASSVRRTGNTIYF.

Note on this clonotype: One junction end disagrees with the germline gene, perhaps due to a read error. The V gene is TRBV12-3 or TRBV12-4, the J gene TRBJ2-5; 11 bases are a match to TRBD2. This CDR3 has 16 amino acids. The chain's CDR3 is CASSWFSGGAQKTQYF. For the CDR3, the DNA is TGTGCCAGCAGTTGGTTTAGCGGGGGGGCCCAAAAGACCCAGTACTTC.